This TCR beta chain emerged from a study of beta chain features in type 1 diabetes. Study-wide findings and caveats: Across all four CD4+ subsets, people with type 1 diabetes showed modestly shorter TCRB CDR3s.

The table lists this clone with a few counts. Its antigen is still unknown. The investigators reverse transcribed all of the isolated RNA, so they sequenced expressed TCRB transcripts. Clones were read by immunoSEQ multiplex PCR, and TCRdb kept only the in-frame ones, dropping some. The table includes under 200,000 clones, approximately 10% detected once. Sequencing was done on a sample of central memory CD4+ T cells from blood. This TCR came from a man younger than 40 with type 1 diabetes.

The CDR3 DNA reads TGTGCCAGCTCACTTACTACCGGGACAGATATTGATACGCAGTATTTT. Its translation: CASSLTTGTDIDTQYF. V is TRBV18 and J is TRBJ2-3, with 7 bases aligning to TRBD1. CDR3 length equals 16 residues. CDR1 and CDR2 (germline): KGHSH, LQKENI. Losses at the gene ends were 4 bases for V and 6 bases for J; bases not matched to a gene: 13.